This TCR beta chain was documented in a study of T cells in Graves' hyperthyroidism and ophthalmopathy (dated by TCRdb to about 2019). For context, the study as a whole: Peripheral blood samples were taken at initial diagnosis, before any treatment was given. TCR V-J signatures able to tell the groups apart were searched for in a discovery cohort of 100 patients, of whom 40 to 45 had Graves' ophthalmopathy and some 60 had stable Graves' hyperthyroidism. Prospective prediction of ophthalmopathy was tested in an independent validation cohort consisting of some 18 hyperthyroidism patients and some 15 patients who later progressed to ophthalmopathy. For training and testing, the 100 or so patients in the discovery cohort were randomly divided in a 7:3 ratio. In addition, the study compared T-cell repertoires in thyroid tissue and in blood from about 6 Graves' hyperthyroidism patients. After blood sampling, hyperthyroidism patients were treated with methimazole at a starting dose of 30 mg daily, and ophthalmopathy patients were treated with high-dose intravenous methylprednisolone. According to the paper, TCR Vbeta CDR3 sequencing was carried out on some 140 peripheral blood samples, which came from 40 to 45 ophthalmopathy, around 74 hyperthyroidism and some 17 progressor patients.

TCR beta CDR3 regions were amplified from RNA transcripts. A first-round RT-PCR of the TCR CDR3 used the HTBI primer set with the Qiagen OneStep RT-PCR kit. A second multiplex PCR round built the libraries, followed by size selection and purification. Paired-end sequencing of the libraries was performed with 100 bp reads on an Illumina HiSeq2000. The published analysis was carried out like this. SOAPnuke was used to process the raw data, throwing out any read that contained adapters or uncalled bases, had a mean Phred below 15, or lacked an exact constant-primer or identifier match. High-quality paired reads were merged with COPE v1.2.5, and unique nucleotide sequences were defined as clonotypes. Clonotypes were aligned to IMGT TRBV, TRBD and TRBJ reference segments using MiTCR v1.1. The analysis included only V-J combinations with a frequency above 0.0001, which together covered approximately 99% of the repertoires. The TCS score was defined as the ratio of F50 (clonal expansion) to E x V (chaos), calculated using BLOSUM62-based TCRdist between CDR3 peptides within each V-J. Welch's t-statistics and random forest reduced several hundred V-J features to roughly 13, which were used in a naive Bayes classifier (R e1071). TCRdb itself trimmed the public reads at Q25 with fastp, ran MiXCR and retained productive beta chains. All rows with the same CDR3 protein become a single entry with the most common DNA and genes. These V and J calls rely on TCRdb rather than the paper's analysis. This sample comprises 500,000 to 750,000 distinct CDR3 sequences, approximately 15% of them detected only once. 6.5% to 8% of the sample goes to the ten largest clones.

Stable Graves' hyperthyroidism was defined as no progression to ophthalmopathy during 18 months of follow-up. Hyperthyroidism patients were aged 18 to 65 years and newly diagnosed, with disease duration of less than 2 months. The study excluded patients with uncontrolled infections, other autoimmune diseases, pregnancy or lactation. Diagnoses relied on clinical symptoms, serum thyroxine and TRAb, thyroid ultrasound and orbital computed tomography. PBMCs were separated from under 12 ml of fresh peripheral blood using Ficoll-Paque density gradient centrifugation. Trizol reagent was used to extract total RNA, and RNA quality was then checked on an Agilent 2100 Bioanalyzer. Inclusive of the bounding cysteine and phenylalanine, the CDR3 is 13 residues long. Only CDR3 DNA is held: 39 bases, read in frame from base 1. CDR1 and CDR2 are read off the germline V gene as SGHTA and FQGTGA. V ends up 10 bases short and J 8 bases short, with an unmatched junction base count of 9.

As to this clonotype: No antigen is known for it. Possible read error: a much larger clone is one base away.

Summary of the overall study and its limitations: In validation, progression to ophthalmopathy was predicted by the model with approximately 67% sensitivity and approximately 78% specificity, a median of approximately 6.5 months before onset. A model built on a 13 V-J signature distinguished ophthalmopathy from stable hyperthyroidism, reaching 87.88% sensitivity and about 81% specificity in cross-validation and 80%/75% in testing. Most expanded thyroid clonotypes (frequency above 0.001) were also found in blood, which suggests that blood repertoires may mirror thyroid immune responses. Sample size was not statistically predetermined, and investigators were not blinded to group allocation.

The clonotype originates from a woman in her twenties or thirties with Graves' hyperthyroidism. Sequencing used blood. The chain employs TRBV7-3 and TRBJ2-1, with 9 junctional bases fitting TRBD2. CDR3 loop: CANRSAGGDEQFF. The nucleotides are TGTGCCAACCGGTCGGCGGGAGGGGATGAGCAGTTCTTC. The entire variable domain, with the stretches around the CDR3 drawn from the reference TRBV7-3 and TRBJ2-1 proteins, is GAGVSQTPSNKVTEKGKYVELRCDPISGHTALYWYRQSLGQGPEFLIYFQGTGAADDSGLPNDRFFAVRPEGSVSTLKIQRTERGDSAVYLCANRSAGGDEQFFGPGTRLTVL.